A single sample gave rise to the 21 T cell receptor beta chains below, sequenced in a study of beta chain features in type 1 diabetes. Isolated RNA was reverse transcribed in full, so expressed TCRB transcripts were sequenced. This table comes from immunoSEQ multiplex PCR, and its TCRdb copy is limited to in-frame clones, with some not included. This sample has over 150,000 clones, with roughly an eighth found just once. Sequencing was done on a sample of central memory CD4+ T cells from blood. The receptors were sampled from a woman aged 18-30 years in good health.

This chain joins TRBV28 and TRBJ1-5; 7 nucleotides match TRBD1. This CDR3 has 16 residues. V lost 4 bases, J lost 4 bases, and 10 bases stayed unmatched. Germline loops: CDR1 MDHEN, CDR2 SYDVKM. The CDR3 loop is CASSYYETGENQPQHF. The CDR3 region has the DNA TGTGCCAGCAGTTACTACGAAACAGGGGAAAATCAGCCCCAGCATTTT.

This chain connects TRBV28 to TRBJ2-7, with TRBD2 identical over 12 bases. J was trimmed by 0 bases and V by 8 bases; bases with no gene match: 2. Germline V CDR1 and CDR2: MDHEN, SYDVKM. The CDR3 contains 14 residues. CDR3 coding DNA: TGTGCCAGCCAGGGACTAGCGGGCTCCTACGAGCAGTACTTC. Amino acid sequence: CASQGLAGSYEQYF.

This chain joins TRBV5-1 and TRBJ1-1, with 7 positions matching TRBD1. CDR3 size: 14 residues. Trimming at V came to 0 bases and at J to 1 base, leaving 0 bases not matched to a gene. Germline CDR1 and CDR2: SGHRS and YFSETQ. CDR3 region: CASSLGDRNTEAFF. The CDR3 coding sequence is TGCGCCAGCAGCTTGGGGGACAGGAACACTGAAGCTTTCTTT. Together with reference TRBV5-1 and TRBJ1-1, the CDR3 gives the full variable domain: KAGVTQTPRYLIKTRGQQVTLSCSPISGHRSVSWYQQTPGQGLQFLFEYFSETQRNKGNFPGRFSGRQFSNSRSEMNVSTLELGDSALYLCASSLGDRNTEAFFGQGTRLTVV.

In its sample, this clone was seen many times. V usage is TRBV29-1 and J usage is TRBJ2-7; 8 nucleotides line up with TRBD1. The junction had 11 bases not matched to a gene; V was cut back by 4 bases and J by 6 bases. This CDR3 comprises 14 residues. Germline loops: CDR1 SQVTM, CDR2 ANQGSEA. DNA for the CDR3: TGCAGCGTTGGACGTGGACAGGGAACGAGCGAGCAGTACTTC. Translation: CSVGRGQGTSEQYF.

This clone has a handful of counts. CDR3 region: CATQRENTEAFF. CDR3 DNA sequence: TGTGCCACTCAGAGGGAGAACACTGAAGCTTTCTTT. The chain recombines TRBV10-3 with TRBJ1-1; D is ambiguous. CDR3 size: 12 residues. Trimming removed 10 bases from V and 1 base from J, with 10 bases in between. Looked up from germline, CDR1 is ENHRY and CDR2 is SYGVKD.

This clone has a handful of counts. The V call is TRBV7-3, the J call TRBJ2-1; 9 bases agree with TRBD2. CDR1 and CDR2 from the germline V gene are SGHTA and FQGTGA. There are 15 residues in the CDR3. With 2 bases clipped from V and 7 bases from J, the junction kept 6 bases outside the gene matches. CDR3 sequence (DNA): TGTGCCAGCAGCTTAGGGCAGCTAGCGGGAAATGAGCAGTTCTTC. Amino acids: CASSLGQLAGNEQFF.

A few counts support this clone. The chain links TRBV29-1 to TRBJ2-1; possibly TRBD2 for D (5 bases). The CDR3 contains 13 residues. Trimming took 5 bases from V and 6 from J, leaving 14 bases between them. Germline CDR1 and CDR2: SQVTM and ANQGSEA. CDR3: CSVRPTTSNEQFF. The CDR3 nucleotides read TGCAGCGTTCGCCCGACTACCTCCAATGAGCAGTTCTTC.

CDR3 in DNA: TGTGCCAGCAGCTTGGGGGCTACGCAGTATTTT. Translation: CASSLGATQYF. This chain links TRBV5-4 with TRBJ2-3; D remains unclear. Between the trimmed V and J ends, which lost 0 bases and 8 bases, there was a span of 4 bases. The CDR3 is 11 residues long. Germline CDR1 and CDR2: SGHNT and YYREEE (reference sequence).

The chain is built from TRBV29-1 and TRBJ2-1, with D maybe TRBD2 (6 bases). V lost 4 bases to trimming and J lost 8 bases, with 9 bases between them. Per germline, CDR1 SQVTM and CDR2 ANQGSEA. The CDR3 has 11 residues. Written as DNA, the CDR3 is TGCAGCGTTGGGGAGGAGTATGAGCAGTTCTTC. As protein: CSVGEEYEQFF.

This rearrangement joins TRBV5-1 to TRBJ1-1; TRBD1 aligns across 7 bases. V lost 5 bases, J lost 0 bases, and 7 bases stayed unmatched. Germline CDR1 reads SGHRS; CDR2 reads YFSETQ. The CDR3 length is 15 residues. CDR3 in amino acids: CASRSSGTVNTEAFF. The CDR3 DNA reads TGCGCCAGCAGGTCCTCCGGGACAGTGAACACTGAAGCTTTCTTT.

This clone turned up a few times. The V call is TRBV30, the J call TRBJ2-6; a possible D gene is TRBD1 (6 bases). The CDR3 totals 13 residues. In germline, CDR1 is GTSNPN, CDR2 SVGIG (reference sequence). V was pared by 4 bases and J by 3 bases, with 7 bases between. The CDR3 protein is CAWMTGGANVLTF. CDR3 DNA: TGTGCCTGGATGACAGGTGGGGCCAACGTCCTGACTTTC.

This sequence joins TRBV28 and TRBJ1-4; TRBD1 aligns across 8 bases. Germline V gives CDR1 MDHEN, CDR2 SYDVKM. The CDR3 runs 14 residues. V dropped 6 bases and J dropped 7; count of bases not matched to a gene: 7. The CDR3 nucleotides read TGTGCCAGCAGAGTACAGGGGGGGTCTGAAAAACTGTTTTTT. Protein sequence: CASRVQGGSEKLFF. The variable domain in full, completed from reference TRBV28 and TRBJ1-4, reads DVKVTQSSRYLVKRTGEKVFLECVQDMDHENMFWYRQDPGLGLRLIYFSYDVKMKEKGDIPEGYSVSREKKERFSLILESASTNQTSMYLCASRVQGGSEKLFFGSGTQLSVL.

This clone was observed at least ten times. The chain employs TRBV9 and TRBJ2-5, with D possibly being TRBD2 (6 bases). The CDR3 is 14 amino acids. Between the trimmed V and J ends, which lost 4 bases and 5 bases, there was a span of 15 bases. Germline-derived CDR1 and CDR2 are SGDLS and YYNGEE. Here the CDR3 DNA reads TGTGCCAGCAGCCAGGGAGCGGGCTGGGAGACCCAGTACTTC. Encoded protein: CASSQGAGWETQYF.

This clone occurred a few times. This rearrangement joins TRBV7-6 to TRBJ2-1; 14 nucleotides match TRBD2. Germline V gene data show CDR1 as SGHVS and CDR2 as FNYEAQ. The CDR3 is made up of 15 amino acids. J was trimmed by 7 bases and V by 5 bases; bases with no gene match: 4. Written as DNA, the CDR3 is TGTGCCAGCAGCCCTGGGACTAGCGGGAGTAATGAGCAGTTCTTC. Translated: CASSPGTSGSNEQFF.

The CDR3 DNA reads TGTGCCAGCAGTTTCGACAGGGTTCGGTGGGACAATGAGCAGTTCTTC. It translates to CASSFDRVRWDNEQFF. V is TRBV5-5 and J is TRBJ2-1; TRBD1 agrees at 7 bases. The CDR3 sequence is 16 residues long. Germline V gene lookup returns CDR1 SGHKS and CDR2 YYEKEE (reference sequence). V lost 5 bases and J lost 5; bases outside the gene matches: 13.

The V gene is TRBV7-9, the J gene TRBJ2-7, with 10 positions matching TRBD2. Unmatched junction bases numbered 5, after V lost 5 bases and J lost 1 base. CDR3 length equals 15 residues. Germline V gene lookup returns CDR1 SEHNR and CDR2 FQNEAQ (reference sequence). The CDR3 reads CASSPRTSGSYEQYF. The CDR3 nucleotides read TGTGCCAGCAGCCCGAGGACTAGCGGATCCTACGAGCAGTACTTC.

This clone showed up just a few times. Other DNA sequences within the sample encode an identical CDR3. V is TRBV28 and J is TRBJ2-7; possible D gene TRBD2, 6 bases. Germline assignment: CDR1 MDHEN and CDR2 SYDVKM. Trimming took off 1 base at V and 1 base at J, with 14 bases between the two ends. The CDR3 sequence is 16 residues long. The DNA of the CDR3 is TGTGCCAGCAGTTTATCCGGGACTTCGGGGTCCTACGAGCAGTACTTC. Protein product: CASSLSGTSGSYEQYF.

This clone was seen a handful of times. This CDR3 is missing its conserved last phenylalanine or tryptophan, likely due to a read error. The DNA is omitted, as the CDR3 cannot be located on it reliably, and the CDR3 follows TCRdb's listing. The chain has TRBV4-1 and TRBJ2-7; no check of the table's D call, TRBD1, against the DNA was made. Both ends counted, the CDR3 spans 9 residues. From germline, CDR1 is MGHRA and CDR2 YSYEKL. The CDR3 loop is CASSQGEGD.

J is TRBJ2-1 and V is TRBV4-1; 10 bases are a match to TRBD2. CDR1 is MGHRA and CDR2 is YSYEKL in the germline V gene. V gave up 2 bases and J gave up 2 bases; unmatched junction bases: 12. The CDR3 loop spans 19 amino acids. The CDR3 region is CASSQKPSAGGPTYNEQFF. As DNA, the CDR3 is TGCGCCAGCAGCCAAAAACCCTCAGCGGGAGGGCCAACCTACAATGAGCAGTTCTTC.

This chain joins TRBV18 and TRBJ1-5; tentatively, D is TRBD1 (6 bases). V was cut by 4 bases and J by 2 bases, with 18 bases left in between. Germline lookup yields CDR1 KGHSH and CDR2 LQKENI. The CDR3 has 17 amino acids. The CDR3 bases are TGTGCCAGCTCACTCACAGGGATTCGGGGTGGCAATCAGCCCCAGCATTTT. This sequence encodes CASSLTGIRGGNQPQHF.

The gene calls are TRBV29-1 and TRBJ1-1; possibly TRBD1 for D (6 bases). V lost 5 bases and J 5 bases, leaving 12 bases between the germline ends. The length of the CDR3 is 12 residues. CDR1 and CDR2 (germline): SQVTM, ANQGSEA. CDR3 sequence reads: CSVLQGGTEAFF. In DNA form, the CDR3 reads TGCAGCGTTTTACAGGGTGGAACTGAAGCTTTCTTT.